This T cell receptor beta chain was sequenced for a study of neoadjuvant anti-PD-1 for oral cavity cancer. Generated by immunoSEQ multiplex PCR, the TCRdb table keeps only in-frame clones and is missing some. The sample includes approximately 8,000 clones, over 50% of them seen just once. The V gene end was trimmed by 5 bases and the J gene end by 5 bases; junction bases not matched to a gene: 5. The CDR3 sequence is 13 residues long. Germline V gene sequence: CDR1 SGHNT, CDR2 YYREEE (reference sequence). Stated time point: after neoadjuvant nivolumab, at surgical resection. These newly diagnosed stage II-IVA oral cavity squamous cell carcinoma patients had no prior systemic or radiation treatment.

The sequencing here drew on PBMCs, taken after nivolumab (anti-PD-1) treatment. The source is a person between 40 and 79 years old with oral cavity squamous cell carcinoma. The chain is built from TRBV5-4 and TRBJ1-2, with 8 bases fitting TRBD1. The chain's CDR3 is CASSTTGAYGYTF. The CDR3 coding sequence is TGTGCCAGCAGTACGACAGGGGCATATGGCTACACCTTC.